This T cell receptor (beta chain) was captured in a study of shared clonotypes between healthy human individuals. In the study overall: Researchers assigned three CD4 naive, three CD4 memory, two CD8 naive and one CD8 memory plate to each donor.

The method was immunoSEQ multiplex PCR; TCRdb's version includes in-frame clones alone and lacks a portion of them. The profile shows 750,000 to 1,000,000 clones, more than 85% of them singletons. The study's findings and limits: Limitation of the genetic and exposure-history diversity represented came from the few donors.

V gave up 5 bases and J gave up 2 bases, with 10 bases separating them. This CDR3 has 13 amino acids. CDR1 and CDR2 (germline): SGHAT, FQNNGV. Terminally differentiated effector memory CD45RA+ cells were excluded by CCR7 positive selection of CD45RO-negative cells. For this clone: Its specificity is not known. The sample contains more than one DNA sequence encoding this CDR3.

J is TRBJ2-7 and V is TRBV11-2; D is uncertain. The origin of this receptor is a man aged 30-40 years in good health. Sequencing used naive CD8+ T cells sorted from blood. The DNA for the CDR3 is TGTGCCAGCAGCCTAGGGCTTACCTACGAGCAGTACTTC. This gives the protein CASSLGLTYEQYF.